What follows are 29 T cell receptor beta chains derived from one specimen sequenced in a study of regulatory T cells in long-lasting Graves disease (dated by TCRdb to the early 2020s). This specimen's time point label, per the study, means: newly diagnosed GD, antithyroid drugs for less than 3 months. RNA was extracted from PBMCs in TRIzol for both TCR sequencing and RNA sequencing. Libraries were prepared through multiplex PCR. The sequencing machine was an Illumina HiSeq 4000. iRepertoire HTBI primers and Arm-PCR amplification of CDR3 regions were used to construct TCR beta libraries. TCRdb cleaned the public reads at Q25 with fastp, built clones with MiXCR and kept in-frame beta chains. Records with the same CDR3 protein are collapsed into one entry carrying the most frequent genes and DNA. The sample has roughly 420,000 distinct CDR3 sequences on record, around 15% of them singletons. The top ten clones comprise less than 30% of the sample.

The sample was also linked to a second study, of T cells in Graves' hyperthyroidism and ophthalmopathy.

Specimen: peripheral blood mononuclear cells (PBMCs), collected at new diagnosis, from a patient treated with antithyroid drugs. Every receptor here comes from a woman aged 18-29 years with Graves disease. Donor details come from another sample of the same person, matched by shared clones.

This clonotype was detected a few times. The chain has TRBV28 and TRBJ2-7; possibly TRBD1 for D (5 bases). Looked up from germline, CDR1 is MDHEN and CDR2 is SYDVKM. The V end was cut by 7 bases, the J end by 3 bases, with 13 bases between. The length of the CDR3 is 13 residues. CDR3 sequence reads: CASTRQQIYEQYF. The CDR3 nucleotides are TGTGCCAGCACCAGACAGCAAATCTACGAGCAGTACTTC.

The genes are TRBV7-9 and TRBJ2-7, with 13 bases fitting TRBD2. Germline V gives CDR1 SEHNR, CDR2 FQNEAQ (reference sequence). Unmatched junction bases numbered 12, after V lost 8 bases and J lost 2 bases. This CDR3 has 17 amino acids. CDR3 DNA: TGTGCCAGCTCCTCACCGCCGGGACTAGCGGGGACCTACGAGCAGTACTTC. Its protein product is CASSSPPGLAGTYEQYF.

This clonotype appeared many times. The chain links TRBV6-4 to TRBJ2-5, with 8 bases fitting TRBD1. The CDR3 sequence is 14 residues long. V shed 2 bases, J shed 3 bases, and the junction held 2 bases outside the gene matches. Looked up from germline, CDR1 is MRHNA and CDR2 is SNTAGT. CDR3 sequence (DNA): TGTGCCAGCAGTGACGAGGACAGGGAAGAGACCCAGTACTTC. Translating it yields CASSDEDREETQYF.

This clonotype came up many times. V usage is TRBV3-1 and J usage is TRBJ2-5; D is undetermined. Germline-derived CDR1 and CDR2 are LGHDT and YNNKEL (reference sequence). The CDR3 has 12 amino acids. V lost 1 base to trimming and J lost 2 bases, with 2 bases between them. The CDR3 nucleotides are TGTGCCAGCAGCCAAGGGCAAGAGACCCAGTACTTC. Translating gives CASSQGQETQYF.

This clonotype was counted ten times or more. The chain combines TRBV28 with TRBJ2-7, with 10 positions matching TRBD2. V lost 5 bases to trimming and J lost 4 bases; unmatched junction nucleotides: 8. This CDR3 has 15 amino acids. Germline values: CDR1 MDHEN, CDR2 SYDVKM. CDR3 protein: CASSPVGSGRYEQYF. CDR3 bases: TGTGCCAGCAGTCCTGTAGGTAGCGGGAGGTACGAGCAGTACTTC.

This clonotype was seen more than once but under ten times. V and J are TRBV27 and TRBJ1-6; maybe TRBD1 (5 bases). The V end lost 5 bases, the J end lost 5 bases, and 13 bases lay between the germline ends. The germline gives CDR1 MNHEY, CDR2 SMNVEV (reference sequence). CDR3 length equals 15 residues. The CDR3 nucleotides are TGTGCCAGCAGTGCCCGGGGCATCAATAATTCACCCCTCCACTTT. Translated: CASSARGINNSPLHF.

Concerning this clonotype itself: This sequence may be a read error, since a much larger clone differs from it by one base. The genes are TRBV12-3 or TRBV12-4 and TRBJ2-7; tentatively, D is TRBD2 (7 bases). V lost 2 bases to trimming and J lost 3 bases, with 17 bases between them. CDR3 size: 16 residues. CDR3 sequence: CASSLFDSGGNYEQYF. The CDR3 DNA sequence: TGTGCCAGCAGTTTATTTGATTCGGGGGGCAACTACGAGCAGTACTTC.

This clonotype was found many times. The chain combines TRBV11-2 with TRBJ2-7; TRBD1 agrees at 10 bases. The germline gives CDR1 SGHAT, CDR2 FQNNGV. This CDR3 comprises 15 residues. Unmatched junction bases numbered 7, after V lost 5 bases and J lost 3 bases. CDR3 in DNA: TGTGCCAGCAGCCTTGGGACAGGGGAGGGCTACGAGCAGTACTTC. Its protein is CASSLGTGEGYEQYF.

This clonotype was observed at least ten times. The genes are TRBV28 and TRBJ2-7, with 16 nucleotides matching TRBD2. Germline trimming cut 1 base from V and 0 bases from J; bases unmatched to any gene: 12. This CDR3 has 21 residues. Germline CDR1 MDHEN, CDR2 SYDVKM. This CDR3 reads CASSLLTTGTSGREVSYEQYF. The CDR3 DNA follows: TGTGCCAGCAGTTTATTAACCACCGGGACTAGCGGGAGGGAGGTCTCCTACGAGCAGTACTTC.

In this sample, this clonotype turned up many times. In DNA form, the CDR3 reads TGTGCCTGGACAGCGGGAGGGCCGGGGGAGACCCAGTACTTC. Its protein is CAWTAGGPGETQYF. The gene calls are TRBV30 and TRBJ2-5, with TRBD2 matching over 10 bases. This CDR3 has 14 residues. The V gene's germline CDR1 is GTSNPN and CDR2 SVGIG (reference sequence). V shed 4 bases and J 5 bases; nucleotides not matched to a gene: 7.

A single count supports this clonotype. Possible read error: a much larger clone is one base away. The gene calls are TRBV11-2 and TRBJ2-5; D possibly matches TRBD1 or TRBD2 (5 bases each). The V gene lost 8 bases and the J gene lost 11 bases, with 27 bases spanning the gap. There are 15 residues in the CDR3. The germline V gene has CDR1 SGHAT and CDR2 FQNNGV. CDR3 residues: CASRLLGGDLGEQYF. The CDR3 DNA reads TGTGCCAGCCGCCTCCTAGGTGGGGACCTAGGGGAGCAGTACTTC.

This clonotype has a count of ten or more. The chain uses TRBV28 and TRBJ1-1; D possibly corresponds to TRBD1 (6 bases). The V end was cut by 6 bases, the J end by 5 bases, with 16 bases between. The CDR3 loop spans 14 amino acids. From germline, CDR1 is MDHEN and CDR2 SYDVKM. The CDR3 loop reads CASREGHRRTEAFF. In nucleotides, the CDR3 is TGTGCCAGCAGGGAGGGACACCGGAGGACTGAAGCTTTCTTT.

At least ten counts were recorded for this clonotype. The gene calls are TRBV12-3 or TRBV12-4 and TRBJ2-7; 8 nucleotides align to TRBD1. V trimming: 6 bases; J trimming: 4 bases; junction bases outside the gene matches: 8. This CDR3 is built from 14 residues. Here the CDR3 reads CASRRDRMGYEQYF. The CDR3, as DNA: TGTGCCAGCAGACGGGACAGGATGGGGTACGAGCAGTACTTC.

At least ten counts were recorded for this clonotype. The chain couples TRBV5-1 to TRBJ2-1; D is ambiguous. Trimming took 0 bases from V and 8 from J, leaving 9 bases between them. CDR3 length equals 13 residues. CDR1 is SGHRS and CDR2 is YFSETQ in the germline V gene. The CDR3, as DNA: TGCGCCAGCAGCTTGGTAGTTGGGCATGAGCAGTTCTTC. Translation: CASSLVVGHEQFF.

The V call is TRBV5-1, the J call TRBJ2-7, with TRBD2 as a possible D gene (5 bases). CDR3 length: 15 amino acids. Trimming pared 4 bases from V and 3 bases from J, leaving 17 bases between. Germline CDR1 SGHRS, CDR2 YFSETQ. CDR3 DNA sequence: TGCGCCAGCAGCCCCGGACTCCCGAGAGGCTACGAGCAGTACTTC. Amino acid sequence: CASSPGLPRGYEQYF.

CDR3 in amino acids: CASSPPTPSNDSYEQYF. As DNA, the CDR3 is TGTGCCAGCTCACCACCGACCCCTTCCAACGACTCCTACGAGCAGTACTTC. The chain recombines TRBV18 with TRBJ2-7; the D is unclear. The V end was cut by 0 bases, the J end by 0 bases, with 15 bases between. Germline values: CDR1 KGHSH, CDR2 LQKENI. The CDR3 is 17 amino acids.

This clonotype was seen repeatedly, ten times or more. This sequence joins TRBV18 and TRBJ2-7; 9 nucleotides line up with TRBD1. The V gene end was trimmed by 5 bases and the J gene end by 2 bases; junction bases not matched to a gene: 7. The length of the CDR3 is 15 residues. Germline CDR1 reads KGHSH; CDR2 reads LQKENI. The CDR3 is CASSVPGTGTYEQYF. For the CDR3, the DNA is TGTGCCAGCTCAGTCCCCGGGACAGGGACCTACGAGCAGTACTTC. Full variable domain (rest looked up from reference TRBV18 and TRBJ2-7): NAGVMQNPRHLVRRRGQEARLRCSPMKGHSHVYWYRQLPEEGLKFMVYLQKENIIDESGMPKERFSAEFPKEGPSILRIQQVVRGDSAAYFCASSVPGTGTYEQYFGPGTRLTVT.

This clonotype was detected ten times or more. The genes are TRBV28 and TRBJ1-2; weak D call: TRBD1 (6 bases). The V gene lost 2 bases and the J gene lost 0 bases, with 19 bases spanning the gap. The germline CDR1 and CDR2 sequences are MDHEN and SYDVKM. The CDR3 spans 18 residues. CDR3 nucleotides: TGTGCCAGCAGTTTAATTGGTTTCGGGGACACAGCTAACTATGGCTACACCTTC. Amino acids: CASSLIGFGDTANYGYTF.

This clonotype was observed a handful of times. The CDR3 nucleotides read TGTGCCAGTAGTATTGGTGCAGGGAGCAATTCACCCCTCCACTTT. Its translation: CASSIGAGSNSPLHF. The chain joins TRBV19 to TRBJ1-6; D may be TRBD1 (5 bases). The V end lost 3 bases, the J end lost 7 bases, and 13 bases lay between the germline ends. The CDR3 has 15 amino acids. Germline assignment: CDR1 LNHDA and CDR2 SQIVND (reference sequence).

This clonotype has a handful of counts. The J gene is TRBJ2-5, the V gene TRBV6-5; D is ambiguous. Germline assignment: CDR1 MNHEY and CDR2 SVGAGI. The CDR3 is 14 amino acids. Trimming shortened V by 2 bases and J by 1 base, and 8 bases separated the two germline ends. The DNA of the CDR3 is TGTGCCAGCAGTTACGACGGCGTCCAAGAGACCCAGTACTTC. Its translation is CASSYDGVQETQYF.

This clonotype was seen many times. The chain links TRBV7-9 to TRBJ2-7; D unclear. The CDR3 loop spans 14 amino acids. CDR1 is SEHNR, CDR2 FQNEAQ, per germline (reference sequence). V lost 0 bases, J lost 3 bases, and 9 bases lay in between. The CDR3 is CASSLAAQNYEQYF. DNA for the CDR3: TGTGCCAGCAGCTTAGCGGCCCAGAACTACGAGCAGTACTTC.

This clonotype showed up many times. The chain is built from TRBV30 and TRBJ2-1; 9 nucleotides line up with TRBD2. In germline, CDR1 is GTSNPN, CDR2 SVGIG (reference sequence). This CDR3 spans 15 amino acids. V shed 8 bases and J 6 bases; nucleotides not matched to a gene: 14. The CDR3 DNA follows: TGTGCCCGAGATGCCGGGACTAGCCCAGCCAATGAGCAGTTCTTC. Its translation is CARDAGTSPANEQFF. Based on the CDR3 plus reference TRBV30 and TRBJ2-1, the full variable domain is SQTIHQWPATLVQPVGSPLSLECTVEGTSNPNLYWYRQAAGRGLQLLFYSVGIGQISSEVPQNLSASRPQDRQFILSSKKLLLSDSGFYLCARDAGTSPANEQFFGPGTRLTVL.

The V call is TRBV29-1, the J call TRBJ2-3; tentatively, D is TRBD1 or TRBD2 (6 bases each). The CDR3 totals 11 residues. The V gene's germline CDR1 is SQVTM and CDR2 ANQGSEA. Trimming left V 6 bases short and J 10 bases short, with 14 bases between. The CDR3 protein is CSVLLAGAQYF. The CDR3 nucleotides read TGCAGCGTCCTACTAGCAGGGGCGCAGTATTTT.

This clonotype was detected many times. DNA for the CDR3: TGTGCCATCAGTGGGGGGACAGGCCACCAAGAGACCCAGTACTTC. Protein: CAISGGTGHQETQYF. This rearrangement joins TRBV10-3 to TRBJ2-5; 8 bases map to TRBD1. CDR1 is ENHRY, CDR2 SYGVKD, per germline. V shed 4 bases, J shed 0 bases, and the junction held 4 bases outside the gene matches. This CDR3 is built from 15 residues.

This clonotype was detected only a few times. The chain has TRBV20-1 and TRBJ1-2; tentative D call: TRBD1 (6 bases). This CDR3 has 15 residues. V was clipped by 3 bases and J by 4 bases, with 18 bases between them. Germline values: CDR1 DFQATT, CDR2 SNEGSKA (reference sequence). The CDR3 region is CSASRAQGGIYGYTF. CDR3 DNA: TGCAGTGCTAGCCGAGCACAGGGAGGGATCTATGGCTACACCTTC.

The V call is TRBV18, the J call TRBJ2-7, with D possibly matching TRBD1 (5 bases). Per germline, CDR1 KGHSH and CDR2 LQKENI. The V end was cut by 3 bases, the J end by 4 bases, with 16 bases between. The CDR3 runs 15 residues. The CDR3 sequence is CASSPTAAGSYEQYF. The CDR3 region has the DNA TGTGCCAGCTCACCGACGGCGGCAGGGTCTTACGAGCAGTACTTC.

This chain links TRBV11-3 with TRBJ2-3; D perhaps matches TRBD2 (6 bases). Per the germline V gene, CDR1 is SGHNT and CDR2 is YENEEA. The CDR3 has 13 amino acids. With 5 bases removed from V and 6 bases from J, the gap between germline ends came to 12 bases. DNA for the CDR3: TGTGCCAGCAGCACGCGCCGGGGGGATACGCAGTATTTT. Translated, it gives CASSTRRGDTQYF. The variable domain in full, completed from reference TRBV11-3 and TRBJ2-3, reads EAGVVQSPRYKIIEKKQPVAFWCNPISGHNTLYWYLQNLGQGPELLIRYENEEAVDDSQLPKDRFSAERLKGVDSTLKIQPAELGDSAVYLCASSTRRGDTQYFGPGTRLTVL.

V usage is TRBV2 and J usage is TRBJ2-7; TRBD2 matches at 14 bases. This CDR3 contains 15 residues. The junction had 1 base not matched to a gene; V was cut back by 4 bases and J by 2 bases. The germline gives CDR1 SNHLY, CDR2 FYNNEI. The CDR3 reads CASSGLAGGPYEQYF. The CDR3 DNA sequence: TGTGCCAGCAGTGGACTAGCGGGAGGGCCCTACGAGCAGTACTTC.

This clonotype occurred many times. DNA of the CDR3: TGTGCCAGCAGCCCTAGGACGCTCAACACTGAAGCTTTCTTT. Its protein product is CASSPRTLNTEAFF. V gene TRBV2 combines with J gene TRBJ1-1, with D unclear. V was trimmed by 6 bases and J by 2 bases, leaving 13 bases between them. Germline CDR1 is SNHLY and CDR2 is FYNNEI. The CDR3 covers 14 residues.